The 18 T cell receptor beta chains below were found in one sample sequenced in a study of a mutant IDH1 vaccine in newly diagnosed glioma. Produced via immunoSEQ multiplex PCR; TCRdb's table is partial and in-frame only. The top ten clones hold around 3.3% of a sample with tens of thousands of clones, approximately 80% of them seen once. Time point given: week 11, during vaccination. In every dose of vaccine, 300 ug of mutant IDH1 20-mer peptide was given alongside topical imiquimod. Antigens of these TCRs are unknown. The sequenced sample was PBMCs, obtained from a glioma patient whose treatment included an IDH1 peptide vaccine. The receptors shown here come from a man aged 25-45 years with glioma.

This sequence joins TRBV6-5 and TRBJ1-1; 7 nucleotides line up with TRBD1. The V gene's germline CDR1 is MNHEY and CDR2 SVGAGI. V lost 2 bases to trimming and J lost 4 bases; unmatched junction nucleotides: 7. The CDR3 loop spans 15 amino acids. The CDR3 coding sequence is TGTGCCAGCAGTTACAGGGGGGACAGATTCACTGAAGCTTTCTTT. This gives the protein CASSYRGDRFTEAFF.

The chain uses TRBV7-2 and TRBJ2-6; TRBD2 matches 10 bases. V lost 7 bases to trimming and J lost 3 bases; unmatched junction nucleotides: 12. The CDR3 consists of 18 residues. Germline CDR1 reads SGHTA; CDR2 reads FQGNSA. In DNA form, the CDR3 reads TGTGCCAGCACCCCGACTAGCGGGTGGTCCTATGGGGCCAACGTCCTGACTTTC. The encoded protein is CASTPTSGWSYGANVLTF.

The chain is built from TRBV19 and TRBJ1-2; D remains unclear. CDR3 length: 13 amino acids. V was clipped by 3 bases and J by 4 bases, with 9 bases between them. Germline assignment: CDR1 LNHDA and CDR2 SQIVND (reference sequence). The CDR3, as DNA: TGTGCCAGTAGTATGGGAGAGGGCTATGGCTACACCTTC. Translating it yields CASSMGEGYGYTF.

The chain combines TRBV7-2 with TRBJ1-5, with D tentatively TRBD1 (5 bases). The germline V and J ends were trimmed by 4 bases and 5 bases, with 9 bases remaining between them. Per germline, CDR1 SGHTA and CDR2 FQGNSA. CDR3 length: 13 amino acids. The CDR3 here is CASSWGLDQPQHF. The DNA for the CDR3 is TGTGCCAGCAGCTGGGGGTTGGATCAGCCCCAGCATTTT.

V gene TRBV6-5 combines with J gene TRBJ1-5, with no clear D. The length of the CDR3 is 14 residues. V was pared by 3 bases and J by 6 bases, with 12 bases between. CDR1 and CDR2 (germline): MNHEY, SVGAGI. This CDR3 reads CASSYRPALQPQHF. CDR3 nucleotides: TGTGCCAGCAGTTATAGGCCAGCTCTTCAGCCCCAGCATTTT.

The J gene is TRBJ1-1, the V gene TRBV29-1; the D gene is possibly TRBD1 (6 bases). CDR1 is SQVTM, CDR2 ANQGSEA, per germline. The CDR3 has 12 amino acids. With 6 bases removed from V and 7 bases from J, the gap between germline ends came to 15 bases. The CDR3 coding sequence is TGCAGCGTCGGAAGAGGGGGTAATGAAGCTTTCTTT. It is translated as CSVGRGGNEAFF.

This chain connects TRBV7-2 to TRBJ2-3; D might be TRBD2 (5 bases). The CDR3 has 15 amino acids. Germline lookup yields CDR1 SGHTA and CDR2 FQGNSA. The V gene lost 1 base and the J gene lost 9 bases, with 17 bases spanning the gap. The CDR3, as DNA: TGTGCCAGCAGCTTAGTAGCCGGGGATTCTTCAACGCAGTATTTT. Protein product: CASSLVAGDSSTQYF. The entire variable domain, with the rest obtained from reference TRBV7-2 and TRBJ2-3, is as follows: GAGVSQSPSNKVTEKGKDVELRCDPISGHTALYWYRQSLGQGLEFLIYFQGNSAPDKSGLPSDRFSAERTGGSVSTLTIQRTQQEDSAVYLCASSLVAGDSSTQYFGPGTRLTVL.

The CDR3 DNA reads as TGTGCCAGTAGTATCGCGGTTATAAATGAAAAACTGTTTTTT. Translation gives CASSIAVINEKLFF. The J gene is TRBJ1-4, the V gene TRBV19, with D hard to call. The CDR3 extends over 14 amino acids. Trimming removed 3 bases from V and 5 bases from J, with 10 bases in between. CDR1 is LNHDA and CDR2 is SQIVND in the germline V gene (reference sequence). Full variable domain (rest looked up from reference TRBV19 and TRBJ1-4): DGGITQSPKYLFRKEGQNVTLSCEQNLNHDAMYWYRQDPGQGLRLIYYSQIVNDFQKGDIAEGYSVSREKKESFPLTVTSAQKNPTAFYLCASSIAVINEKLFFGSGTQLSVL.

This clone was counted a few times. This sample also contains other DNA sequences that code for the same CDR3. The gene calls are TRBV11-2 and TRBJ1-1; D gene uncertain. Trimming left V 1 base short and J 2 bases short, with 5 bases between. The CDR3 is 13 residues long. Germline CDR1 is SGHAT and CDR2 is FQNNGV. CDR3 DNA sequence: TGTGCCAGCAGCTTAGGGCGTAACACTGAAGCTTTCTTT. Translating gives CASSLGRNTEAFF.

This clone was counted a few times. The chain recombines TRBV5-4 with TRBJ1-5; 11 bases agree with TRBD1. Germline CDR1 SGHNT, CDR2 YYREEE (reference sequence). J lost 4 bases, V lost 4 bases, and 4 bases had no gene match. The CDR3 has 15 residues. Here the CDR3 reads CASSPGTGGNQPQHF. The CDR3 DNA sequence: TGTGCCAGCAGCCCCGGGACAGGGGGTAATCAGCCCCAGCATTTT.

This chain uses TRBV5-4 with TRBJ2-7; 7 bases are shared with TRBD2. CDR3 length: 16 amino acids. The germline V gene has CDR1 SGHNT and CDR2 YYREEE (reference sequence). V lost 2 bases to trimming and J lost 2 bases; unmatched junction nucleotides: 10. CDR3 sequence reads: CASSLIGLAEPYEQYF. DNA for the CDR3: TGTGCCAGCAGCTTAATCGGGCTAGCGGAGCCCTACGAGCAGTACTTC.

The chain couples TRBV7-6 to TRBJ2-1, with D hard to call. Germline V gene lookup returns CDR1 SGHVS and CDR2 FNYEAQ. The ends were cut back, 3 bases at V and 5 bases at J, with 8 bases in the middle. This CDR3 has 13 amino acids. In DNA, the CDR3 is TGTGCCAGCAGCTTTTTGGGTCACAATGAGCAGTTCTTC. Its protein product is CASSFLGHNEQFF. The whole variable domain, remainder taken from reference TRBV7-6 and TRBJ2-1, is GAGVSQSPRYKVTKRGQDVALRCDPISGHVSLYWYRQALGQGPEFLTYFNYEAQQDKSGLPNDRFSAERPEGSISTLTIQRTEQRDSAMYRCASSFLGHNEQFFGPGTRLTVL.

This clone was observed once. This chain connects TRBV7-9 to TRBJ1-5; D is perhaps TRBD1 (5 bases). The CDR3 is 14 residues long. Deletions cut 2 bases from V and 6 bases from J, with 11 bases between. The germline V gene encodes CDR1 SEHNR and CDR2 FQNEAQ (reference sequence). This chain's CDR3 is CASSLLGEGQPQHF. In nucleotides, the CDR3 is TGTGCCAGCAGCTTATTAGGGGAGGGTCAGCCCCAGCATTTT.

V is TRBV11-1 and J is TRBJ1-5, with D unresolved. CDR1 SGHAT and CDR2 FQDESV come from the germline V gene (reference sequence). This CDR3 comprises 15 residues. V dropped 2 bases and J dropped 0 bases, with 8 bases sitting between them. CDR3 coding DNA: TGTGCCAGCAGCTTATCGGTAGATAGCAATCAGCCCCAGCATTTT. Translated, it gives CASSLSVDSNQPQHF.

The CDR3: CASSSQPNTEAFF. CDR3 nucleotides: TGTGCCAGCAGCTCCCAACCGAACACTGAAGCTTTCTTT. The chain links TRBV7-2 to TRBJ1-1, with D uncertain. V was shortened by 4 bases and J by 1 base, with 7 bases between the two germline ends. Germline V gene data show CDR1 as SGHTA and CDR2 as FQGNSA. The CDR3 runs to 13 residues.

The rearrangement uses TRBV5-6 and TRBJ2-1, with 12 bases aligning to TRBD2. The V gene end was trimmed by 9 bases and the J gene end by 4 bases; junction bases not matched to a gene: 8. The CDR3 consists of 15 residues. Germline V gene sequence: CDR1 SGHDT, CDR2 YYEEEE. CDR3 bases: TGTGCCACCGTACTAGCGGGGGGCCTATACAATGAGCAGTTCTTC. Translation gives CATVLAGGLYNEQFF. Combining the CDR3 with reference TRBV5-6 and TRBJ2-1 gives the whole variable domain DAGVTQSPTHLIKTRGQQVTLRCSPKSGHDTVSWYQQALGQGPQFIFQYYEEEERQRGNFPDRFSGHQFPNYSSELNVNALLLGDSALYLCATVLAGGLYNEQFFGPGTRLTVL.

This chain links TRBV2 with TRBJ1-1, with 7 bases matching TRBD1. Trimming took 11 bases from V and 5 from J; bases not matched to a gene: 11. CDR3 length: 13 residues. CDR1 is SNHLY, CDR2 FYNNEI, per germline. This CDR3 reads CAGTIEGATEAFF. The CDR3 nucleotides read TGTGCCGGTACGATCGAGGGGGCAACTGAAGCTTTCTTT. The entire variable domain, with the rest obtained from reference TRBV2 and TRBJ1-1, is as follows: EPEVTQTPSHQVTQMGQEVILRCVPISNHLYFYWYRQILGQKVEFLVSFYNNEISEKSEIFDDQFSVERPDGSNFTLKIRSTKLEDSAMYFCAGTIEGATEAFFGQGTRLTVV.

This clone has only one observation. The chain joins TRBV7-2 to TRBJ1-1; D not resolved. The CDR3 totals 14 residues. V shed 5 bases and J shed 6 bases, with 16 bases lying between them. CDR1 and CDR2 (germline): SGHTA, FQGNSA. In DNA form, the CDR3 reads TGTGCCAGCAGCCCCGGGCCTCATGGGGCTGAAGCTTTCTTT. Encoded protein: CASSPGPHGAEAFF. Drawing the rest from reference TRBV7-2 and TRBJ1-1, the complete variable domain is GAGVSQSPSNKVTEKGKDVELRCDPISGHTALYWYRQSLGQGLEFLIYFQGNSAPDKSGLPSDRFSAERTGGSVSTLTIQRTQQEDSAVYLCASSPGPHGAEAFFGQGTRLTVV.